Included here is one TCR beta chain sequence, with context. The sample is drawn from a study of blood T cell repertoires in COVID-19. Germline-derived CDR1 and CDR2 are SGHRS and YFSETQ. The CDR3 runs 13 residues. After removal of 3 bases from V and 6 bases from J, the junction contained 4 bases not matched to a gene. Sequenced by immunoSEQ multiplex PCR; TCRdb stores in-frame clones only, minus some. Of 200,000 to 250,000 clones in the sample, almost 85% are singletons; the top ten hold 1.5% to 2%. The sequence came from an elderly woman with acute or convalescent COVID-19. Sequencing was done on a sample of peripheral blood. The chain uses TRBV5-1 and TRBJ1-1, with TRBD1 matching over 8 bases. The CDR3: CASSSGQAPEAFF. CDR3 sequence (DNA): TGCGCCAGCAGCTCGGGACAGGCTCCTGAAGCTTTCTTT.